The clone carrying this T cell receptor (beta chain) turned up a few times. This sample was taken from a study of T-cell memory formation after mild COVID-19. TCRdb itself ran the 5' RACE reads through MiXCR, one entry per CDR3 protein. The sample holds a few hundred thousand distinct CDR3 sequences, approximately 10% seen once. The CDR3 has 13 amino acids. CDR1 and CDR2 from the germline V gene are SGHRS and YFSETQ. With V trimmed by 4 bases and J by 6 bases, 7 bases remained unmatched. This receptor was identified in a man younger than 30 who had mild COVID-19 (a few samples of this study predate the infection). Cell type and time point are not known. The sample comprised PBMCs or a T cell subset sorted from them (not recorded which). The chain joins TRBV5-1 to TRBJ2-7; TRBD2 aligns across 7 bases. CDR3 in DNA: TGCGCCAGCAGCGACCGGACGGGGGGCGAGCAGTACGTC. Encoded protein: CASSDRTGGEQYV.